The rows below give T cell receptor beta chains drawn from one sample of a study of Ad26.COV2.S vaccination and SARS-CoV-2 variants. The repertoire was sequenced with immunoSEQ multiplex PCR; TCRdb's copy has only in-frame clones and lacks some. The table has more than 120,000 clones, roughly 90% seen once. Sequenced here: peripheral blood, sampled after recovery from COVID-19. All receptors derive from a human donor who had recovered from COVID-19. CDR3s include the opening cysteine and the closing phenylalanine or tryptophan. The order of the fields is J gene, V gene, clone size, D gene, CDR3 protein, CDR3 DNA. D genes are given only for firm matches. Only some rows state a clone size, as once, few, many or a class for expanded clones.

>TRBJ2-7|TRBV27|NA|NA
CASSPLRFRPHEQYF
TGTGCCAGCAGTCCCTTAAGGTTCAGGCCCCACGAGCAGTACTTC
>TRBJ1-2|TRBV12-3/TRBV12-4|NA|NA
CASSPGVNYGYTF
TGTGCCAGCAGCCCAGGGGTTAACTATGGCTACACCTTC
>TRBJ2-1|TRBV29-1|few|NA
CSAGALGGSEQFF
TGCAGCGCTGGGGCCCTCGGGGGCTCTGAGCAGTTCTTC
>TRBJ1-5|TRBV27|few|NA
CASSLKDMGQPQHF
TGTGCCAGCAGTTTAAAGGACATGGGTCAGCCCCAGCATTTT
>TRBJ2-3|TRBV9|NA|NA
CASSVASRGTDTQYF
TGTGCCAGCAGCGTAGCTAGCAGGGGCACAGATACGCAGTATTTT
>TRBJ2-5|TRBV4-1|NA|NA
CASSQDPGWETQYF
TGCGCCAGCAGCCAAGACCCGGGTTGGGAGACCCAGTACTTC
>TRBJ1-4|TRBV4-3|NA|NA
CASSQAIGRTNEKLFF
TGCGCCAGCAGCCAAGCTATTGGAAGGACTAATGAAAAACTGTTTTTT
>TRBJ2-3|TRBV7-2|NA|TRBD2
CASSSASGGLTDTQYF
TGTGCCAGCAGCTCCGCTAGCGGGGGGCTCACAGATACGCAGTATTTT
>TRBJ2-5|TRBV3-1/TRBV3-2|NA|TRBD2
CASSLPTSGGKETQYF
TGTGCCAGCAGCCTCCCCACTAGCGGGGGGAAAGAGACCCAGTACTTC
>TRBJ2-5|TRBV28|NA|NA
CASTVAGVKTQYF
TGTGCCAGCACCGTCGCAGGGGTGAAGACCCAGTACTTC
>TRBJ1-2|TRBV19|NA|TRBD1
CASSPTGKSPHGYTF
TGTGCCAGTAGCCCGACAGGGAAGTCCCCCCATGGCTACACCTTC
>TRBJ1-2|TRBV28|NA|NA
CASRGVAGYTF
TGTGCCAGCAGGGGGGTTGCTGGCTACACCTTC